One and the same sample provided the 23 T cell receptor beta chains below, sequenced in a study of blood T cells in healthy people across ages. A sample-barcoded 5' primer and a J-beta primer mix were used in a second PCR of roughly 6 to 11 cycles. TCRdb reprocessed the 5' RACE reads via MiXCR and lists one record per CDR3 protein. The sample records approximately 800,000 distinct CDR3 sequences, 45% to 70% being singletons. Input material: blood. These receptors were obtained from a middle-aged man in good health.

The V gene is TRBV7-2, the J gene TRBJ2-4, with 9 nucleotides matching TRBD1. The germline CDR1 and CDR2 sequences are SGHTA and FQGNSA. J lost 6 bases, V lost 4 bases, and 7 bases had no gene match. This CDR3 has 15 residues. The CDR3 sequence is CASSSFETGGNIQYF. The CDR3 nucleotides read TGTGCCAGCAGCTCTTTTGAGACAGGGGGAAACATTCAGTACTTC.

This clonotype came up a few times. This chain connects TRBV29-1 to TRBJ1-1, with D unclear. The CDR3 length is 11 residues. The V end lost 5 bases, the J end lost 4 bases, and 8 bases lay between the germline ends. Per germline, CDR1 SQVTM and CDR2 ANQGSEA. The CDR3 reads CSVSIRTEAFF. DNA of the CDR3: TGCAGCGTTTCCATTCGCACTGAAGCTTTCTTT.

This rearrangement joins TRBV2 to TRBJ2-4, with 9 bases that match TRBD1. V lost 8 bases to trimming and J lost 0 bases; unmatched junction nucleotides: 5. Germline V gives CDR1 SNHLY, CDR2 FYNNEI. The CDR3 has 15 residues. The CDR3 is CASLRDRVAKNIQYF. The CDR3 region has the DNA TGTGCCAGCCTCCGGGACAGGGTAGCCAAAAACATTCAGTACTTC.

This clonotype came up a few times. The rearrangement uses TRBV4-3 and TRBJ2-3; the D is unclear. Germline loops: CDR1 LGHNA, CDR2 YSLEER. This CDR3 is 15 amino acids long. V was clipped by 1 base and J by 2 bases, with 10 bases between them. CDR3 DNA: TGCGCCAGCAGCCAAGGACTCCCTAACACAGATACGCAGTATTTT. It codes for CASSQGLPNTDTQYF.

This clonotype was detected ten times or more. V gene TRBV5-1 combines with J gene TRBJ2-6; weak D call: TRBD1 (5 bases). The CDR3 is 17 amino acids. Germline CDR1 SGHRS, CDR2 YFSETQ. Trimming took off 3 bases at V and 0 bases at J, with 13 bases between the two ends. The chain's CDR3 is CASSSSTVVSGANVLTF. The CDR3 DNA reads as TGCGCCAGCAGCTCGTCGACAGTTGTCTCTGGGGCCAACGTCCTGACTTTC.

This chain connects TRBV28 to TRBJ1-1; D not resolved. Germline loops: CDR1 MDHEN, CDR2 SYDVKM. The CDR3 sequence is 12 residues long. The V end lost 3 bases, the J end lost 7 bases, and 9 bases lay between the germline ends. CDR3 coding DNA: TGTGCCAGCAGTTTTGGGAACTTTGAAGCTTTCTTT. It is translated as CASSFGNFEAFF.

This rearrangement joins TRBV10-3 to TRBJ1-1; 8 nucleotides line up with TRBD1. Germline loops: CDR1 ENHRY, CDR2 SYGVKD. After removal of 7 bases from V and 1 base from J, the junction contained 8 bases not matched to a gene. This CDR3 spans 15 amino acids. The CDR3 DNA follows: TGTGCCATCAACCAAGCGGGGACAGGGAACACTGAAGCTTTCTTT. This encodes CAINQAGTGNTEAFF.

The chain uses TRBV25-1 and TRBJ1-5; tentative D call: TRBD1 (5 bases). The germline V gene has CDR1 MGHDK and CDR2 SYGVNS. V shed 2 bases and J shed 6 bases, with 11 bases lying between them. This CDR3 contains 14 residues. The CDR3 region is CASSEIGGSQPQHF. The CDR3 nucleotides are TGTGCCAGCAGTGAAATCGGGGGTTCTCAGCCCCAGCATTTT.

The chain combines TRBV20-1 with TRBJ2-4, with 9 bases matching TRBD1. The CDR3 extends over 16 amino acids. Germline V gene lookup returns CDR1 DFQATT and CDR2 SNEGSKA (reference sequence). V trimming: 5 bases; J trimming: 0 bases; junction bases outside the gene matches: 8. For the CDR3, the DNA is TGCAGTGCTGGGTCCGGACAGGGGCTAGCCAAAAACATTCAGTACTTC. This codes for CSAGSGQGLAKNIQYF.

This clonotype was detected a few times. The V and J genes are TRBV7-9 and TRBJ2-7, with unresolved D. The CDR3 is 15 amino acids. Trimming took off 6 bases at V and 5 bases at J, with 20 bases between the two ends. Germline V gene data show CDR1 as SEHNR and CDR2 as FQNEAQ (reference sequence). The CDR3 DNA reads as TGTGCCAGCAGTTCTATGACTCGGGCTCGCAACGAGCAGTACTTC. Translated: CASSSMTRARNEQYF.

The rearrangement uses TRBV20-1 and TRBJ2-3; 9 bases agree with TRBD2. The V gene end was trimmed by 0 bases and the J gene end by 6 bases; junction bases not matched to a gene: 7. The CDR3 loop spans 15 amino acids. CDR1 and CDR2 (germline): DFQATT, SNEGSKA (reference sequence). Written as DNA, the CDR3 is TGCAGTGCTAGAGATCCGGGACTAGCAGGGGATACGCAGTATTTT. Protein product: CSARDPGLAGDTQYF.

This clonotype showed up just once. This chain links TRBV7-8 with TRBJ2-5, with D possibly being TRBD1 (5 bases). The assigned J gene may be wrong: the sequence end matches TRBJ2-7 better. The CDR3 runs 15 residues. Germline CDR1 reads SGHVS; CDR2 reads FQNEAQ. The CDR3 sequence is CASSFGRAEAYEQYF. In DNA form, the CDR3 reads TGTGCCAGCAGCTTCGGCAGGGCTGAAGCCTACGAGCAGTACTTC.

The chain joins TRBV11-3 to TRBJ2-2; D is ambiguous. The length of the CDR3 is 13 residues. CDR1 and CDR2 (germline): SGHNT, YENEEA. Trimming removed 3 bases from V and 4 bases from J, with 6 bases in between. CDR3 protein: CASSFQPTGELFF. The CDR3 bases are TGTGCCAGCAGCTTCCAACCCACCGGGGAGCTGTTTTTT.

The gene calls are TRBV2 and TRBJ1-1; 9 bases fit TRBD1. Per germline, CDR1 SNHLY and CDR2 FYNNEI. The CDR3 loop spans 17 amino acids. V was clipped by 6 bases and J by 0 bases; unmatched bases: 11. This CDR3 reads CASRIGQGRGMNTEAFF. The CDR3 DNA follows: TGTGCCAGCAGGATAGGACAGGGGCGGGGTATGAACACTGAAGCTTTCTTT.

This clonotype occurred once. One end of the junction varies from germline; a read error may be responsible. V usage is TRBV28 and J usage is TRBJ2-1, with D uncertain. The CDR3 has 14 amino acids. Germline CDR1 reads MDHEN; CDR2 reads SYDVKM. DNA for the CDR3: TGTGCCAGCAGCGTGGGGTTCTCCTACAATGTGCAGTTCTTC. Translation: CASSVGFSYNVQFF.

V is TRBV27 and J is TRBJ1-2; no definite D call. V lost 0 bases and J 2 bases, leaving 10 bases between the germline ends. The CDR3 has 15 amino acids. Germline V CDR1 and CDR2: MNHEY, SMNVEV (reference sequence). CDR3: CASSLSMAQNYGYTF. In DNA form, the CDR3 reads TGTGCCAGCAGTTTATCGATGGCGCAGAACTATGGCTACACCTTC.

This clonotype showed up just once. The V call is TRBV20-1, the J call TRBJ1-5; tentatively, D is TRBD1 (5 bases). Germline CDR1 is DFQATT and CDR2 is SNEGSKA (reference sequence). The CDR3 spans 16 residues. The V and J ends lost 3 bases and 1 base respectively, with 16 bases between them. The chain's CDR3 is CSASEDLGLSNQPQHF. CDR3 coding DNA: TGCAGTGCTAGTGAGGACCTGGGACTGAGCAATCAGCCCCAGCATTTT.

This clonotype appeared a few times. This chain joins TRBV6-5 and TRBJ2-1; 9 bases align to TRBD1. CDR1 MNHEY and CDR2 SVGAGI come from the germline V gene. With V trimmed by 8 bases and J by 8 bases, 7 bases remained unmatched. The CDR3 extends over 13 amino acids. The DNA for the CDR3 is TGTGCCAGCGTAGGGACAGGGCTTCATGAGCAGTTCTTC. Translated: CASVGTGLHEQFF.

This clonotype was counted only a few times. CDR3 amino acids: CARDQGETQYF. The CDR3 DNA reads as TGTGCCAGAGACCAGGGGGAGACCCAGTACTTC. The rearrangement links TRBV21-1 to TRBJ2-5; the table's D gene call, TRBD1, was not cross checked with the DNA. TRBV21-1 is a known pseudogene. This CDR3 is 11 amino acids long.

This rearrangement joins TRBV5-1 to TRBJ2-1, with D tentatively TRBD2 (6 bases). The CDR3 length is 14 residues. V lost 6 bases to trimming and J lost 9 bases, with 19 bases between them. CDR1 and CDR2 (germline): SGHRS, YFSETQ. The CDR3: CASNRETPELEQFF. Here the CDR3 DNA reads TGCGCCAGCAATCGGGAGACCCCGGAGCTTGAGCAGTTCTTC.

The rearrangement joins TRBV11-2 to TRBJ2-7, with unresolved D. Germline lookup yields CDR1 SGHAT and CDR2 FQNNGV. V was trimmed by 5 bases and J by 2 bases, leaving 13 bases between them. The CDR3 has 14 residues. CDR3 sequence: CASSPRLEAYEQYF. CDR3 DNA sequence: TGTGCCAGCAGCCCCAGACTGGAAGCCTACGAGCAGTACTTC.

This clonotype was seen only a few times. This chain links TRBV7-3 with TRBJ2-1, with D perhaps TRBD1 or TRBD2 (5 bases each). V shed 5 bases and J shed 0 bases, with 11 bases lying between them. The germline CDR1 and CDR2 sequences are SGHTA and FQGTGA. This CDR3 region has 15 residues. CDR3 bases: TGTGCCAGCAGCCCCGACGGGGCCTCCTACAATGAGCAGTTCTTC. Its protein is CASSPDGASYNEQFF.

The chain has TRBV20-1 and TRBJ2-3; no definite D call. The CDR3 runs 14 residues. CDR1 is DFQATT and CDR2 is SNEGSKA in the germline V gene (reference sequence). The V gene lost 3 bases and the J gene lost 4 bases, with 14 bases spanning the gap. CDR3 sequence: CSASELLIPDTQYF. CDR3 in DNA: TGCAGTGCTAGTGAGCTTTTAATCCCAGATACGCAGTATTTT.